The 30 T cell receptor beta chains presented below share a single source sample, sequenced in a study of blood T cell repertoires in COVID-19. Assay: immunoSEQ multiplex PCR; the TCRdb copy retains only in-frame clones and omits some. The data contain about 250,000 clones, approximately 86% of them singletons. Sequencing input: PBMCs or T cells enriched from blood (not recorded which). The origin of the receptors is a woman in her thirties with acute COVID-19.

This chain connects TRBV4-3 to TRBJ1-1; D call uncertain. CDR1 is LGHNA, CDR2 YSLEER, per germline. The CDR3 contains 13 residues. V was clipped by 1 base and J by 1 base, with 4 bases between them. In nucleotides, the CDR3 is TGCGCCAGCAGCCAAGTCAGGAACACTGAAGCTTTCTTT. Translation gives CASSQVRNTEAFF.

This clone was counted between two and nine times. This chain connects TRBV7-3 to TRBJ1-1; D gene unclear. Germline CDR1 and CDR2: SGHTA and FQGTGA. The CDR3 is 12 residues long. V dropped 6 bases and J dropped 2 bases, with 7 bases sitting between them. CDR3 amino acids: CASRRLNTEAFF. Written as DNA, the CDR3 is TGTGCCAGCAGGAGGCTTAACACTGAAGCTTTCTTT.

This sequence joins TRBV11-2 and TRBJ2-7; 8 bases line up with TRBD1. Germline values: CDR1 SGHAT, CDR2 FQNNGV. Trimming removed 1 base from V and 6 bases from J; junction bases left unmatched: 8. The length of the CDR3 is 15 residues. CDR3 bases: TGTGCCAGCAGCTTAGCTTGGACAGGGTTTTTCGAGCAGTACTTC. This gives the protein CASSLAWTGFFEQYF.

This chain uses TRBV28 with TRBJ2-7; 11 bases match TRBD2. CDR3 length: 16 amino acids. V lost 2 bases, J lost 5 bases, and 8 bases stayed unmatched. Germline CDR1 is MDHEN and CDR2 is SYDVKM. In DNA, the CDR3 is TGTGCCAGCAGTTTAATAACTAGCGGGAGAGTTCACGAGCAGTACTTC. This encodes CASSLITSGRVHEQYF.

The chain combines TRBV5-1 with TRBJ2-7; D gene ambiguous. There are 14 residues in the CDR3. V shed 4 bases and J shed 1 base, with 12 bases lying between them. Germline-derived CDR1 and CDR2 are SGHRS and YFSETQ. CDR3 DNA sequence: TGCGCCAGCAGCCTGGCCAGGTCGTCCTACGAGCAGTACTTC. Its protein product is CASSLARSSYEQYF.

The chain employs TRBV20-1 and TRBJ2-7; D unclear. The germline V gene has CDR1 DFQATT and CDR2 SNEGSKA (reference sequence). The CDR3 is 10 residues long. V dropped 5 bases and J dropped 3 bases, with 5 bases sitting between them. The CDR3 bases are TGCAGTGCTTTAGACTACGAGCAGTACTTC. Amino acid sequence: CSALDYEQYF.

This chain uses TRBV7-8 with TRBJ2-3, with a weak D call TRBD2 (6 bases). The CDR3 length is 12 residues. V lost 5 bases to trimming and J lost 13 bases, with 16 bases between them. The germline V gene has CDR1 SGHVS and CDR2 FQNEAQ. CDR3 bases: TGTGCCAGCAGCCGATCGGGACTCCTAAAGTATTTT. It specifies CASSRSGLLKYF.

The sample holds one count of this clone. This sequence joins TRBV2 and TRBJ2-7, with a tentative D call TRBD2 (5 bases). V was shortened by 8 bases and J by 1 base, with 18 bases between the two germline ends. CDR3 length: 15 residues. In germline, CDR1 is SNHLY, CDR2 FYNNEI. The DNA for the CDR3 is TGTGCCAGCGTGAGTAGGACTGAGGTTTCCTACGAGCAGTACTTC. Protein: CASVSRTEVSYEQYF.

This clone was observed at least ten times. This sequence joins TRBV7-2 and TRBJ2-1; TRBD2 agrees at 9 bases. The CDR3 sequence is 15 residues long. Germline trimming cut 8 bases from V and 2 bases from J; bases unmatched to any gene: 7. The germline CDR1 and CDR2 sequences are SGHTA and FQGNSA. In nucleotides, the CDR3 is TGTGCCAGCGTAGAAGCGGGAGGTGCCTACAATGAGCAGTTCTTC. Translated: CASVEAGGAYNEQFF.

This CDR3 reads CASSIPSGPQHF. CDR3 bases: TGTGCCAGTAGTATCCCGTCGGGGCCCCAGCATTTT. The rearrangement uses TRBV19 and TRBJ1-5; D gene uncertain. The V gene's germline CDR1 is LNHDA and CDR2 SQIVND (reference sequence). This CDR3 is built from 12 residues. V dropped 3 bases and J dropped 9 bases, with 9 bases sitting between them.

This clone is a singleton in its sample. The rearrangement joins TRBV9 to TRBJ2-7, with 14 bases that match TRBD2. With V trimmed by 3 bases and J by 3 bases, 11 bases remained unmatched. Germline values: CDR1 SGDLS, CDR2 YYNGEE. There are 18 residues in the CDR3. DNA for the CDR3: TGTGCCAGCAGCGCAGGGACTAGCGGGAGTAAGATTTACTACGAGCAGTACTTC. It specifies CASSAGTSGSKIYYEQYF.

The genes are TRBV2 and TRBJ1-6; the D gene is possibly TRBD1 (6 bases). The CDR3 extends over 15 amino acids. Trimming took off 6 bases at V and 10 bases at J, with 19 bases between the two ends. Germline-derived CDR1 and CDR2 are SNHLY and FYNNEI. This CDR3 is CASSWDIIAGSPLHF. The CDR3 DNA reads TGTGCCAGCAGCTGGGACATAATTGCTGGGTCACCCCTCCACTTT.

V and J are TRBV2 and TRBJ2-3; 9 bases are shared with TRBD2. This CDR3 spans 15 amino acids. The ends lost 2 bases at V and 5 bases at J; junction bases unmatched: 5. Germline CDR1 is SNHLY and CDR2 is FYNNEI. The CDR3 coding sequence is TGTGCCAGCAGTGAATATGGGACTAGCTTAGATACGCAGTATTTT. Protein product: CASSEYGTSLDTQYF.

This clone was found once. The chain uses TRBV19 and TRBJ1-4; 9 bases match TRBD1. V was pared by 3 bases and J by 8 bases, with 4 bases of the junction left unmatched. Germline V CDR1 and CDR2: LNHDA, SQIVND (reference sequence). CDR3 size: 14 residues. The CDR3 region is CASSIGTGKEKLFF. The DNA for the CDR3 is TGTGCCAGTAGTATTGGGACAGGGAAAGAAAAACTGTTTTTT.

The gene calls are TRBV27 and TRBJ2-1; D gene uncertain. CDR3 length equals 8 residues. CDR1 is MNHEY and CDR2 is SMNVEV in the germline V gene (reference sequence). Trimming stripped 6 bases from V and 12 bases from J, with 3 bases between. The CDR3 region is CASSRQFF. Here the CDR3 DNA reads TGTGCCAGCAGCAGGCAGTTCTTC.

The gene calls are TRBV7-9 and TRBJ1-2; TRBD1 might be the D (6 bases). This CDR3 comprises 18 residues. V shed 5 bases and J shed 8 bases, with 30 bases lying between them. CDR1 is SEHNR and CDR2 is FQNEAQ in the germline V gene (reference sequence). The DNA for the CDR3 is TGTGCCAGCAGCCATTCACTTCGGACAGACCCGGGGGGTAGAGGCTACACCTTC. Encoded protein: CASSHSLRTDPGGRGYTF.

The gene calls are TRBV5-1 and TRBJ2-5; TRBD2 aligns across 12 bases. Looked up from germline, CDR1 is SGHRS and CDR2 is YFSETQ. The CDR3 is made up of 15 amino acids. V lost 1 base and J lost 2; bases outside the gene matches: 0. The chain's CDR3 is CASSLLAGGQETQYF. In DNA form, the CDR3 reads TGCGCCAGCAGCTTGCTAGCGGGGGGGCAAGAGACCCAGTACTTC.

V is TRBV2 and J is TRBJ1-2, with no clear D. The ends were cut back, 8 bases at V and 7 bases at J, with 11 bases in the middle. The CDR3 runs to 11 residues. Germline V lookup: CDR1 SNHLY, CDR2 FYNNEI. The CDR3 DNA is TGTGCCAGCGCCATCGGTAGTGGCTACACCTTC. Its protein product is CASAIGSGYTF.

This chain links TRBV19 with TRBJ2-7, with D tentatively TRBD2 (5 bases). Germline-derived CDR1 and CDR2 are LNHDA and SQIVND (reference sequence). The V gene lost 2 bases and the J gene lost 3 bases, with 11 bases spanning the gap. The CDR3 sequence is 14 residues long. The CDR3 sequence is CASSIPGGNYEQYF. The CDR3 nucleotides are TGTGCCAGTAGTATACCAGGAGGAAACTACGAGCAGTACTTC.

The V gene is TRBV3-1 (or the pseudogene TRBV3-2), the J gene TRBJ2-2, with D possibly matching TRBD2 (5 bases). Germline V gene sequence: CDR1 LGHDT, CDR2 YNNKEL (reference sequence). This CDR3 has 14 residues. The V end was cut by 1 base, the J end by 5 bases, with 8 bases between. The CDR3: CASSQVPGTGELFF. CDR3 DNA: TGTGCCAGCAGCCAAGTCCCGGGGACCGGGGAGCTGTTTTTT.

This chain joins TRBV28 and TRBJ2-2; no reliable D call. Germline V gene data show CDR1 as MDHEN and CDR2 as SYDVKM. CDR3 length: 13 residues. CDR3 DNA sequence: TGTGGCGCACTAAAGCTTGACACCGGGGAGCTGTTTTTT. Its translation: CGALKLDTGELFF.

The chain has TRBV4-1 and TRBJ1-4; 8 bases are shared with TRBD1. The V segment lost 1 base and the J segment 4 bases; nucleotides outside the gene matches: 5. Germline V gene lookup returns CDR1 MGHRA and CDR2 YSYEKL. This CDR3 contains 16 residues. CDR3 bases: TGCGCCAGCAGCCAAGTCCTAGACAGGGGTAATGAAAAACTGTTTTTT. Protein sequence: CASSQVLDRGNEKLFF.

V usage is TRBV2 and J usage is TRBJ2-7; D may be TRBD1 (5 bases). The CDR3 is 14 amino acids. V lost 7 bases and J 0 bases, leaving 13 bases between the germline ends. Germline V gene lookup returns CDR1 SNHLY and CDR2 FYNNEI. CDR3 in amino acids: CASKGQASSYEQYF. For the CDR3, the DNA is TGTGCCAGCAAGGGGCAGGCGAGCTCCTACGAGCAGTACTTC.

This chain connects TRBV19 to TRBJ2-3; D is possibly TRBD2 (6 bases). Germline values: CDR1 LNHDA, CDR2 SQIVND (reference sequence). V lost 2 bases, J lost 0 bases, and 15 bases lay in between. This CDR3 is 17 amino acids long. The chain's CDR3 is CASSIILGGASTDTQYF. The CDR3 region has the DNA TGTGCCAGTAGTATAATTCTCGGCGGGGCTAGCACAGATACGCAGTATTTT.

The chain is built from TRBV15 and TRBJ1-2; TRBD1 matches 9 bases. The CDR3 is 17 residues long. The V gene end was trimmed by 3 bases and the J gene end by 3 bases; junction bases not matched to a gene: 11. Germline CDR1 is LNHNV and CDR2 is YYDKDF (reference sequence). The CDR3 nucleotides read TGTGCCACCAGCAGGGCGATCAAGGGACAGGGTGACTATGGCTACACCTTC. This sequence encodes CATSRAIKGQGDYGYTF.

This chain links TRBV28 with TRBJ1-1; maybe TRBD1 (6 bases). Germline CDR1 MDHEN, CDR2 SYDVKM. The CDR3 contains 13 residues. V was cut by 6 bases and J by 0 bases, with 8 bases left in between. CDR3 nucleotide sequence: TGTGCCAGCAGGACAGGAGTGAACACTGAAGCTTTCTTT. The encoded protein is CASRTGVNTEAFF.

This sequence joins TRBV2 and TRBJ1-5; 7 positions match TRBD1. V shed 4 bases, J shed 4 bases, and the junction held 19 bases outside the gene matches. The CDR3 is 19 residues long. Germline V gene lookup returns CDR1 SNHLY and CDR2 FYNNEI. In DNA form, the CDR3 reads TGTGCCAGCAGTGTACTCTTCTTCACCACGACAGGGTCTAATCAGCCCCAGCATTTT. The encoded protein is CASSVLFFTTTGSNQPQHF.

The rearrangement joins TRBV7-3 to TRBJ2-1; the match to TRBD1 covers 9 bases. Trimming removed 5 bases from V and 4 bases from J; junction bases left unmatched: 9. The germline gives CDR1 SGHTA, CDR2 FQGTGA. This CDR3 contains 16 residues. CDR3 protein: CASSTTGTGYYNEQFF. The CDR3 DNA reads as TGTGCCAGCAGCACGACCGGGACAGGGTATTACAATGAGCAGTTCTTC.

The chain links TRBV24-1 to TRBJ2-3; possibly TRBD2 for D (6 bases). With 1 base removed from V and 6 bases from J, the gap between germline ends came to 22 bases. The CDR3 extends over 18 amino acids. The germline gives CDR1 KGHDR, CDR2 SFDVKD. The CDR3 coding sequence is TGTGCCACCAGTGATTTCGTCGGCGGGGATGGTGTCGGTGATACGCAGTATTTT. Protein sequence: CATSDFVGGDGVGDTQYF.

This chain joins TRBV7-9 and TRBJ2-4, with D hard to call. The germline V gene encodes CDR1 SEHNR and CDR2 FQNEAQ (reference sequence). With 7 bases removed from V and 0 bases from J, the gap between germline ends came to 10 bases. The CDR3 sequence is 14 residues long. In nucleotides, the CDR3 is TGTGCCAGCACCTCCCCGGGAGCCAAAAACATTCAGTACTTC. Translating gives CASTSPGAKNIQYF.